This is a list of T cell receptor beta chains from one sample in a study of blood T cell repertoires in COVID-19. Profiled with immunoSEQ multiplex PCR; TCRdb holds only in-frame clones, not every one. The table lists roughly 170,000 clones, about four fifths of them singletons. Specimen: PBMCs or T cells enriched from blood (not recorded which). These receptors originate from a man aged 60 to 69 who had recovered from COVID-19. Each CDR3 is given with its conserved first and last residue. A D gene is named only where the DNA matches it firmly. Size is stated for part of the rows, as once, few or many counts, or as a class when the clone is expanded.

-	TRBJ1-2	TRBV5-6	-	CASSLDNWGGLDGYTF	TGTGCCAGCAGCTTGGATAATTGGGGGGGCTTAGATGGCTACACCTTC
-	TRBJ1-1	TRBV7-3	-	CASSLTTGTEAFF	TGTGCCAGCAGCTTAACGACCGGGACTGAAGCTTTCTTT
-	TRBJ2-1	TRBV24-1	-	CATSPTRSLYNEQFF	TGTGCCACCAGTCCGACCAGGTCCCTTTACAATGAGCAGTTCTTC
-	TRBJ2-1	TRBV2	-	CAESYRENSYNEQFF	TGTGCCGAATCCTACCGGGAAAACTCCTACAATGAGCAGTTCTTC
-	TRBJ2-1	TRBV29-1	TRBD1	CSADRGTYNEQFF	TGCAGCGCCGACAGGGGGACCTACAATGAGCAGTTCTTC
-	TRBJ2-5	TRBV5-1	TRBD1	CASSLDGTGGQETQYF	TGCGCCAGCAGCTTGGACGGGACAGGGGGCCAAGAGACCCAGTACTTC
many	TRBJ2-5	TRBV9	TRBD2	CASSGGAASGSIETQYF	TGTGCCAGCAGCGGGGGGGCCGCTAGCGGGAGTATAGAGACCCAGTACTTC
-	TRBJ1-3	TRBV6-5	-	CASRPGAGNTIYF	TGTGCCAGCAGGCCCGGGGCTGGAAACACCATATATTTT
-	TRBJ2-2	TRBV9	-	CASSVGAGLTGELFF	TGTGCCAGCAGCGTAGGGGCGGGGCTCACCGGGGAGCTGTTTTTT
-	TRBJ2-7	TRBV9	TRBD1	CASSAGTAYEQYF	TGTGCCAGCAGCGCAGGGACAGCCTACGAGCAGTACTTC
few	TRBJ1-1	TRBV27	TRBD1	CASSSPGRAGGDLRAFF	TGTGCCAGCAGTTCCCCCGGAAGGGCAGGGGGCGATTTGAGAGCTTTCTTT
-	TRBJ2-2	TRBV7-8	TRBD2	CASSFLVLAGRGTGELFF	TGTGCCAGCAGCTTCTTGGTCTTAGCGGGGAGGGGCACCGGGGAGCTGTTTTTT
-	TRBJ2-7	TRBV5-4	TRBD1	CASSPKQGAYEQYF	TGTGCCAGCAGCCCGAAACAGGGGGCCTACGAGCAGTACTTC
-	TRBJ2-7	TRBV7-3	-	CASSFVGQAEEQYF	TGTGCCAGCAGCTTCGTGGGTCAAGCGGAGGAGCAGTACTTC
-	TRBJ2-2	TRBV7-3	-	CASSFTGAGELFF	TGTGCCAGCAGCTTTACGGGGGCCGGGGAGCTGTTTTTT
-	TRBJ1-5	TRBV6-1	-	CASSEDRGAQYSNQPQHF	TGTGCCAGCAGTGAAGACCGGGGGGCGCAATATAGCAATCAGCCCCAGCATTTT
-	TRBJ2-1	TRBV6-4	TRBD2	CASSGTSGAISSYNEQFF	TGTGCCAGCAGTGGGACTAGCGGGGCCATAAGCTCCTACAATGAGCAGTTCTTC
-	TRBJ1-3	TRBV9	-	CASSPTQGKSGNTIYF	TGTGCCAGCAGCCCTACACAGGGTAAATCTGGAAACACCATATATTTT
-	TRBJ2-5	TRBV5-1	TRBD2	CASSLGWGGYQETQYF	TGCGCCAGCAGCTTGGGGTGGGGAGGGTACCAAGAGACCCAGTACTTC
-	TRBJ1-1	TRBV6-5	-	CASRAPMGHTEAFF	TGTGCCAGCAGGGCACCGATGGGCCACACTGAAGCTTTCTTT
-	TRBJ2-3	TRBV10-1	-	CASSESALTQYF	TGCGCCAGCAGTGAGTCGGCCCTTACGCAGTATTTT
-	TRBJ2-7	TRBV11-2	TRBD2	CASSFNSGGDLSYEQYF	TGTGCCAGCAGCTTCAATAGCGGGGGGGACCTCTCCTACGAGCAGTACTTC
-	TRBJ2-7	TRBV6-5	-	CASLRQVTGSGEQYF	TGTGCCAGCTTACGACAGGTGACTGGGTCTGGCGAGCAGTACTTC
-	TRBJ2-7	TRBV13	-	CASSPGLLEQYF	TGTGCCAGCAGCCCAGGACTTCTCGAGCAGTACTTC
-	TRBJ2-2	TRBV11-3	TRBD1	CASSPRTGNTGELFF	TGTGCCAGCAGCCCACGGACAGGGAACACCGGGGAGCTGTTTTTT
-	TRBJ1-2	TRBV11-1	-	CASSVQGNGYTF	TGTGCCAGCAGCGTACAGGGAAATGGCTACACCTTC
-	TRBJ1-6	TRBV2	TRBD1	CASSEARQGRNSPLHF	TGTGCCAGCAGTGAAGCGAGACAGGGGAGGAATTCACCCCTCCACTTT
-	TRBJ2-5	TRBV5-1	TRBD2	CASSPLAEETQYF	TGCGCCAGCAGCCCACTAGCGGAAGAGACCCAGTACTTC
-	TRBJ2-3	TRBV7-9	TRBD1	CASSSWTGISTDTQYF	TGTGCCAGCAGCTCCTGGACAGGGATCAGCACAGATACGCAGTATTTT
-	TRBJ1-1	TRBV28	TRBD1	CASSPPSGGTEAFF	TGTGCCAGCAGTCCTCCGTCAGGGGGCACTGAAGCTTTCTTT
once	TRBJ1-2	TRBV5-1	-	CASSLDGTSNYGYTF	TGCGCCAGCAGCTTGGACGGGACATCTAACTATGGCTACACCTTC
-	TRBJ1-4	TRBV2	-	CASTLRGATNEKLFF	TGTGCCAGCACCCTAAGGGGTGCAACTAATGAAAAACTGTTTTTT
-	TRBJ2-1	TRBV28	-	CASSFFSGPSSYNEQFF	TGTGCCAGCAGTTTCTTTAGCGGCCCTAGCTCCTACAATGAGCAGTTCTTC
-	TRBJ2-3	TRBV2	-	CASGPLGADTQYF	TGTGCCAGCGGGCCGCTAGGGGCAGATACGCAGTATTTT
-	TRBJ1-5	TRBV5-5	-	CASSLTGLNNQPQHF	TGTGCCAGCAGCTTGACGGGACTGAACAATCAGCCCCAGCATTTT
once	TRBJ1-1	TRBV12-5	TRBD1	CASGLGTGGRTEAFF	TGTGCTAGTGGTTTGGGGACAGGGGGTCGGACTGAAGCTTTCTTT
-	TRBJ2-5	TRBV5-8	TRBD1	CASSSTGQGVWETQYF	TGTGCCAGCAGCTCAACCGGACAGGGGGTTTGGGAGACCCAGTACTTC
-	TRBJ1-4	TRBV12-3/TRBV12-4	-	CASSLSGLEKLFF	TGTGCCAGCAGTTTAAGTGGCCTTGAAAAACTGTTTTTT
-	TRBJ2-7	TRBV6-5	TRBD1	CASSRGTGWTYEQYF	TGTGCCAGCAGCCGAGGGACAGGGTGGACCTACGAGCAGTACTTC
once	TRBJ1-6	TRBV6-5	-	CASSWDTNSPLHF	TGTGCCAGCAGCTGGGACACTAATTCACCCCTCCACTTT
many	TRBJ2-7	TRBV19	TRBD1	CASSISSTGAQEQYF	TGTGCCAGTAGTATTAGCTCGACAGGGGCGCAAGAGCAGTACTTC